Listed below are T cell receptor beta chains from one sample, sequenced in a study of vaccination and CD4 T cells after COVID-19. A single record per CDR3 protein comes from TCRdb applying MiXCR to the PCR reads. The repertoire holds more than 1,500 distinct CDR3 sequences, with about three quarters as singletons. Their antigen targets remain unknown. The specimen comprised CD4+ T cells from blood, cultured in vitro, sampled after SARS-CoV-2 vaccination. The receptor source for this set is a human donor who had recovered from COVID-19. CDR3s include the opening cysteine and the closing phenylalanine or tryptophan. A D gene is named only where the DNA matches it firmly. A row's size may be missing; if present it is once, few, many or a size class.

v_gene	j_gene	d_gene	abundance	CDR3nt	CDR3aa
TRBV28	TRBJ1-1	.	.	TGTGCCAGCAGTGATCAGTACACTGAAGCTTTCTTT	CASSDQYTEAFF
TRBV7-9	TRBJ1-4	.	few	TGTGCCAGCAGCCGGGGCACACGTAATGAAAAACTGTTTTTT	CASSRGTRNEKLFF
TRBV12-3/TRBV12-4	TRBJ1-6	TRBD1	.	TGTGCCAGCAGTTGGGACAGGGAGGTTTCACCCCTCCACTTT	CASSWDREVSPLHF
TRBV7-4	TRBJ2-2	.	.	TGTGCCCGGCCCCGACAGTGTTTTGTAACCGGGGAGCTGTTTTTT	CARPRQCFVTGELFF
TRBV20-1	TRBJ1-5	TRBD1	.	TGCAGTGCTAGACGCGGACAGGGAGGTCAGCCCCAGCATTTT	CSARRGQGGQPQHF
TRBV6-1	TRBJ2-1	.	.	TGTGCCACCGTATCCACAGGGAGCTCCTACAATGAGCAGTTCTTC	CATVSTGSSYNEQFF
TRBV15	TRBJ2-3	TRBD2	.	TGTGCCACCAGCGTAGGACTAGCGGGACGCCCAGATACGCAGTATTTT	CATSVGLAGRPDTQYF
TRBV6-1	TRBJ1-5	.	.	TGTGCCAGCAGTGAACTGGCAGGGTATAGCAATCAGCCCCAGCATTTT	CASSELAGYSNQPQHF
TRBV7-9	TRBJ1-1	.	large	TGTGCCAGCAGCGTTTTAGGGGGGGGCACTGAAGCTTTCTTT	CASSVLGGGTEAFF
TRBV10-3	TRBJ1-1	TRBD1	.	TGTGCCATCAGTGAGGAGGACAGGGGAGAAACTGAAGCTTTCTTT	CAISEEDRGETEAFF
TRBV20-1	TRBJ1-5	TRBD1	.	TGCAGTGCAACAGGGGTTAGCAATCAGCCCCAGCATTTT	CSATGVSNQPQHF
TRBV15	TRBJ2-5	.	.	TGTGCCACCTCACAGGGTCTAGGAGAGACCCAGTACTTC	CATSQGLGETQYF